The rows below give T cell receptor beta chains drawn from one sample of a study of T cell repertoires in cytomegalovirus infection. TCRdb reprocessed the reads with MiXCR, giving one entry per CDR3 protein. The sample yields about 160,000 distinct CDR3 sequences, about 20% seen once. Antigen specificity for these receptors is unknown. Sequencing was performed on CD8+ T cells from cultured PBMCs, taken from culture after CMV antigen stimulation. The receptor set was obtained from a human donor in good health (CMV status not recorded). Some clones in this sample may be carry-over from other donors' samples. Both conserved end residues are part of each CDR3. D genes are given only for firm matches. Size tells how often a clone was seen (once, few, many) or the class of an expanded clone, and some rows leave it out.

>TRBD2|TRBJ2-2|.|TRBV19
CASHGLAGALHRELFF
TGTGCCAGCCACGGACTAGCGGGGGCCCTCCACCGGGAGCTGTTTTTT
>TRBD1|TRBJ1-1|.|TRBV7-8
CASSYRQGAREAFF
TGTGCCAGCAGTTATCGGCAGGGGGCAAGGGAAGCTTTCTTT
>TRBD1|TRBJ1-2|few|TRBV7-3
CASSSGQGVGYGYTF
TGTGCCAGCAGCTCCGGGCAGGGGGTCGGCTATGGCTACACCTTC
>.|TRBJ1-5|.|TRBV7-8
CASSHRQPNQPQHF
TGTGCCAGCAGCCACCGACAGCCCAATCAGCCCCAGCATTTT
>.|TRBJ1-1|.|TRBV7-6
CASSPGAPDAFF
TGTGCCAGCAGCCCTGGAGCGCCTGATGCTTTCTTT
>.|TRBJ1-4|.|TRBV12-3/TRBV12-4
CASSILTVHEKLFF
TGTGCCAGCAGTATACTCACCGTGCATGAAAAACTGTTTTTT
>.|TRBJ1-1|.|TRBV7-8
CASSVGLKNTEAFF
TGTGCCAGCAGCGTTGGACTGAAAAACACTGAAGCTTTCTTT
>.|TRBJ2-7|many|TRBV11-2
CASSLGDGFRGSYEQYF
TGTGCCAGCAGTTTAGGGGATGGGTTCAGAGGATCCTACGAGCAGTACTTC
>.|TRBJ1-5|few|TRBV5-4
CASSLGGNGNQPQHF
TGTGCCAGCAGCTTGGGTGGGAACGGTAATCAGCCCCAGCATTTT
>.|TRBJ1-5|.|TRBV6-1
CASTEIDSNQPQHF
TGTGCCAGCACCGAGATAGATTCTAATCAGCCCCAGCATTTT
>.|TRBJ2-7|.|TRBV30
CAWGGGDSYEQYF
TGTGCCTGGGGTGGAGGGGACTCCTACGAGCAGTACTTC
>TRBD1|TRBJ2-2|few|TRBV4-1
CASSHPGQGASGELFF
TGCGCCAGCAGCCATCCAGGACAGGGGGCTTCCGGGGAGCTGTTTTTT
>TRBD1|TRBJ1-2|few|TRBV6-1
CASKDRELPYGYTF
TGTGCCAGCAAAGACAGGGAGCTACCGTATGGCTACACCTTC
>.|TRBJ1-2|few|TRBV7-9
CASSLAGTDSNYGYTF
TGTGCCAGCAGCTTGGCCGGGACGGATTCTAACTATGGCTACACCTTC
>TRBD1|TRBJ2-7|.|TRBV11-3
CASSRHYRDRDIYEQYF
TGTGCCAGCAGCCGCCATTACCGGGACAGGGATATCTACGAGCAGTACTTC
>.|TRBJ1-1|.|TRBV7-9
CASSLANIRAFF
TGTGCCAGCAGCTTAGCTAATATCCGGGCTTTCTTT